This passage covers 10 T cell receptor beta chains from one sample sequenced in a study of regulatory T cells in long-lasting Graves disease. As for time point: persistent/refractory GD, antithyroid drugs over 5 years with positive TRAb. There was RNA extracted from PBMCs, and the TCR library was made from it. Libraries of TCR beta came from iRepertoire HTBI primers plus Arm-PCR of CDR3 regions. A single record per CDR3 protein comes from TCRdb applying MiXCR to the multiplex PCR reads. The sample records 350,000 to 450,000 distinct CDR3 sequences, 21% being singletons. Specimen: peripheral blood mononuclear cells (PBMCs), collected when the disease was refractory, from a patient treated with antithyroid drugs. These receptors were obtained from a female donor with Graves disease.

This clonotype was recorded many times. The gene calls are TRBV7-9 and TRBJ1-2; the D is unclear. The CDR3 covers 14 residues. V was clipped by 1 base and J by 3 bases, with 9 bases between them. The germline V gene has CDR1 SEHNR and CDR2 FQNEAQ (reference sequence). The CDR3, as DNA: TGTGCCAGCAGCTTAGGAAATATTGACTATGGCTACACCTTC. Residues: CASSLGNIDYGYTF.

This clonotype was counted ten times or more. The chain joins TRBV28 to TRBJ2-7; 10 bases are a match to TRBD1. Germline CDR1 MDHEN, CDR2 SYDVKM. Unmatched junction bases numbered 9, after V lost 7 bases and J lost 6 bases. CDR3 length equals 14 residues. As DNA, the CDR3 is TGTGCCAGCACTAGATCAGGGACAGGGGTCGAGCAGTACTTC. Protein sequence: CASTRSGTGVEQYF.

This clonotype occurred many times. The V gene is TRBV12-3 or TRBV12-4, the J gene TRBJ1-1; TRBD1 might be the D (5 bases). Trimming pared 4 bases from V and 3 bases from J, leaving 12 bases between. CDR3 size: 14 residues. The CDR3: CASSSRGGDTEAFF. The CDR3 bases are TGTGCCAGCAGTTCCCGTGGAGGGGACACTGAAGCTTTCTTT.

The rearrangement joins TRBV28 to TRBJ2-4; 11 bases align to TRBD1. CDR1 and CDR2 (germline): MDHEN, SYDVKM. This CDR3 spans 16 amino acids. J was trimmed by 9 bases and V by 7 bases; bases with no gene match: 14. CDR3 bases: TGTGCCAGCAAGTCTTCCGGGACAGGGGGTTTTAGCATTCAGTACTTC. As protein: CASKSSGTGGFSIQYF.

CDR3 residues: CSAFRGWDNQPQHF. The CDR3 DNA reads TGCAGTGCTTTTCGGGGCTGGGACAATCAGCCCCAGCATTTT. The chain joins TRBV20-1 to TRBJ1-5; weak D call: TRBD1 (5 bases). The CDR3 is 14 residues long. V was cut by 5 bases and J by 3 bases, with 14 bases left in between. Per germline, CDR1 DFQATT and CDR2 SNEGSKA (reference sequence).

Many counts were recorded for this clonotype. The CDR3 nucleotides are TGTGCCAGCAGTCCCCAGGGGGGCGTGAACACTGAAGCTTTCTTT. Translation: CASSPQGGVNTEAFF. The rearrangement links TRBV28 to TRBJ1-1, with 7 nucleotides matching TRBD1. Germline V gene lookup returns CDR1 MDHEN and CDR2 SYDVKM. V was pared by 5 bases and J by 0 bases, with 6 bases of the junction left unmatched. The CDR3 sequence is 15 residues long.

This chain joins TRBV5-6 and TRBJ1-2; D is possibly TRBD1 (5 bases). This CDR3 is 15 amino acids long. The germline V and J ends were trimmed by 0 bases and 7 bases, with 16 bases remaining between them. Germline V lookup: CDR1 SGHDT, CDR2 YYEEEE. The CDR3 region has the DNA TGTGCCAGCAGCTTGGGAGATCGGGACGGTTCTGGCTACACCTTC. Translating it yields CASSLGDRDGSGYTF. The variable domain in full, with the rest retrieved from reference TRBV5-6 and TRBJ1-2, is DAGVTQSPTHLIKTRGQQVTLRCSPKSGHDTVSWYQQALGQGPQFIFQYYEEEERQRGNFPDRFSGHQFPNYSSELNVNALLLGDSALYLCASSLGDRDGSGYTFGSGTRLTVV.

This clonotype was observed many times. The V and J genes are TRBV28 and TRBJ2-2, with 7 bases lining up with TRBD2. Germline-derived CDR1 and CDR2 are MDHEN and SYDVKM. CDR3 length equals 14 residues. Trimming cost V 9 bases and J 5 bases; bases outside gene matches: 9. The CDR3 sequence is CASRDGGLTGELFF. The CDR3 coding sequence is TGTGCCAGTAGGGACGGGGGGTTAACCGGGGAGCTGTTTTTT.

This clonotype came up many times. The gene calls are TRBV11-2 and TRBJ1-2, with 7 positions matching TRBD1. The J segment lost 4 bases and the V segment lost 1 base, leaving 3 bases of the junction unmatched. CDR3 size: 14 residues. From germline, CDR1 is SGHAT and CDR2 FQNNGV. CDR3 loop: CASSLGGQIYGYTF. CDR3 bases: TGTGCCAGCAGCTTAGGGGGACAGATCTATGGCTACACCTTC.

This clonotype was counted a few times. The rearrangement uses TRBV6-4 and TRBJ2-7; D is undetermined. The CDR3 is made up of 14 amino acids. Trimming took 9 bases from V and 0 from J, leaving 15 bases between them. Germline lookup yields CDR1 MRHNA and CDR2 SNTAGT. The CDR3 loop is CARARRRSSYEQYF. The CDR3 DNA follows: TGTGCCAGGGCCCGCCGGAGAAGCTCCTACGAGCAGTACTTC.